The clone carrying this TCR beta chain was detected only a few times. Its antigen is unidentified. The entry originates in a study of cytomegalovirus exposure and HLA in healthy donors. With 60 Vbeta and 13 Jbeta primers, the PCR was carried out. TCRdb keeps only in-frame clones here, not all; method: immunoSEQ multiplex PCR. The sample yields fewer than 150,000 clones, more than 75% seen once. Study-wide results and limits: Specificity of a few CMV-associated chains for CMV antigens was verified in vitro.

The CDR3 has 15 residues. The V end lost 1 base, the J end lost 2 bases, and 12 bases lay between the germline ends. Germline V gives CDR1 MGHRA, CDR2 YSYEKL. The sequence was obtained from a male donor in good health and CMV-seronegative. The sample was PBMCs. J is TRBJ2-7 and V is TRBV4-1, with a weak D call TRBD2 (6 bases). In DNA form, the CDR3 reads TGCGCCAGCAGCCAAGTGGGACTCACTACCTACGAGCAGTACTTC. Its protein product is CASSQVGLTTYEQYF.